This record concerns one T cell receptor beta chain sequence. Antigen unknown. Being one base from a much bigger clone, this may be a read error. The TCR beta library used iRepertoire HTBI primers with Arm-PCR amplification of CDR3. In the source study's methods: Gene usage covered 50 to 75 TRBV and some 13 TRBJ segments. TCRdb re-derived calls from the multiplex PCR reads in MiXCR, one entry per CDR3 protein. The V and J calls here are based on TCRdb, not the publication. The sample yields hundreds of thousands of distinct CDR3 sequences, approximately 31% seen once. Time point specified: persistent/refractory GD, antithyroid drugs over 5 years with positive TRAb. The TCR library was made from RNA extracted from PBMCs. The data stem from a study of regulatory T cells in long-lasting Graves disease. At the level of the study: Over 5 years of antithyroid drugs plus positive TSH receptor antibodies defined persistent Graves' disease.

This CDR3 is built from 13 residues. V lost 3 bases and J 4 bases, leaving 9 bases between the germline ends. Study outcomes and limitations: For persistent Graves' patients, TCR diversity was lower than for newly diagnosed ones. Persistent disease preferred TRBV28, TRBJ1-2 and TRBJ2-5; new disease, TRBV20-1 and TRBJ2-1.

The genes are TRBV12-3 or TRBV12-4 and TRBJ1-1; D gene uncertain. The clonotype originates from a female donor with Graves disease. This sample comprised peripheral blood mononuclear cells (PBMCs), obtained when the disease was refractory, from a patient treated with antithyroid drugs. CDR3 in DNA: TGTGCCAGCAGTTTTAAGGTGAGCACTGAAGCTTTCTTT. Protein product: CASSFKVSTEAFF.